The TCR beta chain under discussion was sequenced for a study of PD-L1 blockade in urothelial cancer. Whole-study context: Atezolizumab at 1,200 mg intravenously every 3 weeks was started by patients around 2014. Per blood sample, T cells had a median of roughly 150,000. About 85% of the roughly 29 patients comprised males who had bladder-origin urothelial cancer.

Produced via immunoSEQ multiplex PCR; TCRdb's table is partial and in-frame only. Of 90,000 to 130,000 clones in the sample, approximately 90% were seen once. Time point meaning: peripheral blood 6 weeks after treatment start. Patient disease was locally advanced or metastatic urothelial carcinoma. Material: PBMCs, obtained around atezolizumab (anti-PD-L1) treatment. The TCR was taken from a man aged 55 to 70 with urothelial cancer.

The CDR3 DNA is TGTGCCAGCAGTAGACCCATAGCGGGAGGGCCCTCGAGTACCGGGGAGCTGTTTTTT. It is translated as CASSRPIAGGPSSTGELFF. The chain recombines TRBV2 with TRBJ2-2; TRBD2 agrees at 11 bases. Germline V CDR1 and CDR2: SNHLY, FYNNEI. V shed 5 bases and J 5 bases; nucleotides not matched to a gene: 16. CDR3 size: 19 residues.